This is a list of T cell receptor beta chains from one sample in a study of shared clonotypes between healthy human individuals. Measured with immunoSEQ multiplex PCR; TCRdb has only the in-frame clones, and not every one. The table shows some 2 million clones, with 85% to 95% occurring only once. Sequenced material: naive CD4+ T cells sorted from blood. These receptors originate from a man in his late teens or twenties in good health. The CDR3 runs from the conserved cysteine through the conserved F or W. A D gene is named only where the DNA matches it firmly. Clone sizes are given selectively: once, few, many, or a class where the clone is expanded.

TRBD1	TRBJ1-2	-	TRBV5-6	TGTGCCAGCAGCATGGCGGACAGGGAAGGCTATGGCTACACCTTC	CASSMADREGYGYTF
-	TRBJ1-3	once	TRBV4-1	TGCGCCAGCAGCCATCAGTCCTCTGGAAACACCATATATTTT	CASSHQSSGNTIYF
TRBD2	TRBJ2-1	-	TRBV4-3	TGCGCCAGCAGCCAAAACGGTCTAGCGGGGCCCTACAATGAGCAGTTCTTC	CASSQNGLAGPYNEQFF
-	TRBJ1-2	-	TRBV28	TGTGCCCCTTCTGGGCTTGGCTATGGCTACACCTTC	CAPSGLGYGYTF
-	TRBJ2-7	-	TRBV29-1	TGCAGCGTTGAAGATCTAACGGAGGATAGCTCCTACGAGCAGTACTTC	CSVEDLTEDSSYEQYF
TRBD1	TRBJ2-1	-	TRBV4-1	TGCGCCAGCAGCCAAGCTCCACAGGGGGTAAAGGGTAATGAGCAGTTCTTC	CASSQAPQGVKGNEQFF
-	TRBJ2-3	-	TRBV29-1	TGCAGCGTAATACAGGGGGGGACAGATACGCAGTATTTT	CSVIQGGTDTQYF
-	TRBJ2-1	-	TRBV5-1	TGCGCCAGCAGCTTGGAACCCCTAGGATACAATGAGCAGTTCTTC	CASSLEPLGYNEQFF
TRBD2	TRBJ2-5	-	TRBV5-1	TGCGCCAGCAGCCTCGAGGGACTAGTTTTGGAGACCCAGTACTTC	CASSLEGLVLETQYF
TRBD1	TRBJ1-6	-	TRBV4-3	TGCGCCAGCAGCCAAGATGTCGGGACAGGATCTTCACCCCTCCACTTT	CASSQDVGTGSSPLHF
-	TRBJ1-3	-	TRBV4-1	TGCGCCAGCAGCCCGATACCGGGTGCAACCTCTGGAAACACCATATATTTT	CASSPIPGATSGNTIYF
TRBD1	TRBJ1-3	many	TRBV11-2	TGTGCCAGCAGCAATGACAGGGTCCTATATGGAAACACCATATATTTT	CASSNDRVLYGNTIYF
TRBD2	TRBJ2-7	-	TRBV7-2	TGTGCCAGCAGCAGACTAGCGACCGGCTCCTACGAGCAGTACTTC	CASSRLATGSYEQYF
TRBD2	TRBJ2-1	-	TRBV4-3	TGCGCCAGCAGCCAAGATATGGGACTAGCGGGAGGGCGAGGGTACAATGAGCAGTTCTTC	CASSQDMGLAGGRGYNEQFF
TRBD2	TRBJ2-1	-	TRBV10-3	TGTGCCATCAGAGGGGGACTAGCGGGCACTAATGAGCAGTTCTTC	CAIRGGLAGTNEQFF
-	TRBJ1-2	-	TRBV10-2	TGCGCCAGCAGTGAGACCCGACAGGCGGGGGGCTACACCTTC	CASSETRQAGGYTF
TRBD2	TRBJ2-3	-	TRBV5-4	TGTGCCAGCAGCCAGGGACTAGCCGGGGATACGCAGTATTTT	CASSQGLAGDTQYF
-	TRBJ1-1	-	TRBV29-1	TGCAGCGTCGGTAACGGGGAATCTGAAGCTTTCTTT	CSVGNGESEAFF
-	TRBJ2-5	-	TRBV10-3	TGTGCCATCGGCAGGGAAGAGACCCAGTACTTC	CAIGREETQYF
TRBD2	TRBJ2-7	-	TRBV7-7	TGTGCTAGCAGCAGTGGACTAGCGAGTTCTGACGAGCAGTACTTC	CASSSGLASSDEQYF
-	TRBJ1-1	-	TRBV18	TGTGCCAGCTCACCTCCCCCCGGTACTGAAGCTTTCTTT	CASSPPPGTEAFF
TRBD1	TRBJ1-1	-	TRBV5-1	TGCGCCAGCAGCTCAGACAGGGGGCGAGTAACTGAAGCTTTCTTT	CASSSDRGRVTEAFF
TRBD2	TRBJ2-7	-	TRBV2	TGTGCCAGCAGTGCCGCCGGACTAGCGGGAAAAAGCTCCTACGAGCAGTACTTC	CASSAAGLAGKSSYEQYF
TRBD1	TRBJ2-7	-	TRBV5-1	TGCGCCAGCAGCTTGGGTAGGGGACAGGGGAACGAGCAGTACTTC	CASSLGRGQGNEQYF
-	TRBJ1-5	-	TRBV5-8	TGTGCCAGCAGCCGGACTTGGGGGAATAGCAATCAGCCCCAGCATTTT	CASSRTWGNSNQPQHF
-	TRBJ2-1	-	TRBV5-6	TGTGCCAGCAGCTTGGACTCCCACAATGAGCAGTTCTTC	CASSLDSHNEQFF
-	TRBJ1-1	-	TRBV6-5	TGTGCCAGCAGTTACTCGAGGCAAAACACTGAAGCTTTCTTT	CASSYSRQNTEAFF
-	TRBJ2-7	-	TRBV10-3	TGTGCCATCAGTGCTATGGACCCCGGCAGTGGCGAGCAGTACTTC	CAISAMDPGSGEQYF
TRBD1	TRBJ1-2	-	TRBV29-1	TGCAGCGCCCGGGAACCTGACAGGGCTAACTATGGCTACACCTTC	CSAREPDRANYGYTF
TRBD2	TRBJ2-7	-	TRBV7-2	TGTGCCAGCAGCCCCCTCGGGACTAGCGGAGAGCAGTACTTC	CASSPLGTSGEQYF
TRBD1	TRBJ2-5	-	TRBV18	TGTGCCAGCTCACCACCGACAGGGAGAGAGACCCAGTACTTC	CASSPPTGRETQYF
TRBD1	TRBJ1-6	-	TRBV30	TGTGCCTGGAACGACAGGGGGTCGCCCCTCCACTTT	CAWNDRGSPLHF
-	TRBJ1-1	-	TRBV4-1	TGCGCCAGCAGCCAAGTGGGGGCGAACACTGAAGCTTTCTTT	CASSQVGANTEAFF
-	TRBJ1-5	once	TRBV4-3	TGCGCCAGCAGCCAAGATGGGGGCAGCAATCAGCCCCAGCATTTT	CASSQDGGSNQPQHF
-	TRBJ2-2	-	TRBV4-3	TGCGCCAGCAGGGACAGAGACACCGGGGAGCTGTTTTTT	CASRDRDTGELFF
-	TRBJ2-1	-	TRBV5-1	TGCGCCAGCAGCCTCAGCGGAGCGGGCTACAATGAGCAGTTCTTC	CASSLSGAGYNEQFF
-	TRBJ1-6	few	TRBV25-1	TGTGCCAGCAGTGAATCGGCCAGGGCGATGAAGTCACCCCTCCACTTT	CASSESARAMKSPLHF
-	TRBJ1-3	-	TRBV2	TGTGCCAGCAGTCGAGACTCTGGAAACACCATATATTTT	CASSRDSGNTIYF
-	TRBJ1-1	-	TRBV2	TGTGCCAGCACTCCTGGACCGCGAGAAGCTTTCTTT	CASTPGPREAFF
-	TRBJ1-1	-	TRBV5-1	TGCGCCAGCAGCCCCCTATGGCGGGGGAGCACTGAAGCTTTCTTT	CASSPLWRGSTEAFF
TRBD1	TRBJ2-7	-	TRBV28	TGTGCCAGCAGTTCGGACAGGGTCCGGACGAACGAGCAGTACTTC	CASSSDRVRTNEQYF
-	TRBJ1-2	-	TRBV5-1	TGCGCCAGCAGCCCCCATGCTCCCTATGGCTACACCTTC	CASSPHAPYGYTF
TRBD1	TRBJ1-2	-	TRBV5-8	TGTGCCAGCAGCTTGATCGGGACAGGGACCTATGGCTACACCTTC	CASSLIGTGTYGYTF
-	TRBJ2-7	-	TRBV7-7	TGTGCTAGCAGCTCGGGGGACGGGAAACAGTACTTC	CASSSGDGKQYF
TRBD1	TRBJ2-5	-	TRBV5-1	TGCGCCAGCAGCCCAGGACAGGGGCCACAAGAGACCCAGTACTTC	CASSPGQGPQETQYF
-	TRBJ1-4	-	TRBV5-4	TGTGCCAGCAGCTTGAGGTCGGGGCGCGAAAAACTGTTTTTT	CASSLRSGREKLFF
-	TRBJ2-7	-	TRBV5-1	TGCGCCAGCAGCTTGGAGAGCTACGAGCAGTACTTC	CASSLESYEQYF
-	TRBJ1-5	-	TRBV19	TGTGCCAGTAGTATAGATCGGGGTTCGTGGCAGCCCCAGCATTTT	CASSIDRGSWQPQHF
-	TRBJ1-2	-	TRBV7-8	TGTGCCAGCAGCCAGGGGAACCCAGGGGCCCGCCTTAAGGGCTACACCTTC	CASSQGNPGARLKGYTF
TRBD1	TRBJ2-2	-	TRBV10-3	TGTGCCATCAGCGGGACAGACGCGAACACCGGGGAGCTGTTTTTT	CAISGTDANTGELFF
TRBD2	TRBJ2-7	-	TRBV15	TGTGCCACCAGCACAGGGACTAGCGTCTCCTACGAGCAGTACTTC	CATSTGTSVSYEQYF
-	TRBJ1-2	-	TRBV6-6	TGTGCCAGCAGCCTTAATAACTATGGCTACACCTTC	CASSLNNYGYTF
TRBD2	TRBJ2-2	-	TRBV6-1	TGTGCCAGCAGTCCGGGACTAGCGGTGACCGGGGAGCTGTTTTTT	CASSPGLAVTGELFF
TRBD2	TRBJ2-1	-	TRBV7-2	TGTGCCAGCAGCTTAGGGGCGGGAGTCTCCAATGAGCAGTTCTTC	CASSLGAGVSNEQFF
TRBD1	TRBJ2-2	-	TRBV6-1	TGTGCCAGCAGTGAAAACTACAGGGGGCAAGGGGAGCTGTTTTTT	CASSENYRGQGELFF